This TCR beta chain was recovered during a study of T cell repertoires in cytomegalovirus infection. Study-wide results and caveats: There were HLA-C-restricted CMV-specific TCR beta clonotypes dominating the ex vivo response.

This CDR3 is built from 16 residues. CDR1 and CDR2 (germline): SGHTA, FQGNSA. The V end was cut by 0 bases, the J end by 0 bases, with 10 bases between. Each CDR3 protein gets one entry after TCRdb re-called the reads with MiXCR. The sample yields just under 500,000 distinct CDR3 sequences, roughly a third seen once. This clonotype was counted many times. What it recognizes is unknown. This receptor was identified in a human donor in good health (CMV status not recorded). Some clones in this sample may be carry-over from other donors' samples. V usage is TRBV7-2 and J usage is TRBJ2-3; D gene uncertain. Here the sequenced sample was cultured PBMCs, taken from culture after CMV antigen stimulation. For the CDR3, the DNA is TGTGCCAGCAGCTTAGCCCTGGACGGCAGCACAGATACGCAGTATTTT. Its translation: CASSLALDGSTDTQYF.